The present entry profiles one T cell receptor beta chain with its context. Its antigen is undetermined. The data derive from a study of post-analysis software for immune sequencing data. General observations from the study: With F measure, samples from one preparation batch clustered together strongly. People with multiple sclerosis had a significantly lower normalized Chao1 diversity than controls did. Among four to six TRBV segments more frequent in patients than controls were TRBV5-6, TRBV5-1 and TRBV20-1.

The V end was cut by 1 base, the J end by 3 bases, with 7 bases between. The CDR3 totals 13 residues. Per germline, CDR1 DFQATT and CDR2 SNEGSKA (reference sequence). Researchers reported that TCR beta cDNA libraries carried unique molecular identifiers. TCRdb redid the calling of the PCR reads with MiXCR, one entry per CDR3 protein. The sample has roughly 800,000 distinct CDR3 sequences; 53% are singletons. This sequence joins TRBV20-1 and TRBJ2-1, with D uncertain. The sample taken for sequencing was blood. The receptor's source is a girl between 5 and 17 years old with multiple sclerosis. CDR3 sequence: CSARAPYYNEQFF. The CDR3 nucleotides are TGCAGTGCTAGAGCCCCGTACTACAATGAGCAGTTCTTC.